This TCR beta chain was profiled in a study of cytomegalovirus exposure and HLA in healthy donors. For the study at large: It was reported in a later analysis that the same platform had been used for the roughly 130 validation repertoires as for the approximately 700 first-cohort repertoires.

Whole-study findings and limits: In vitro assays verified that three CMV-associated chains recognized CMV antigens specifically.

Details on this clone: Its antigen is currently unknown.

Germline-derived CDR1 and CDR2 are SGHAT and FQDESV (reference sequence). This CDR3 is built from 11 residues. V dropped 8 bases and J dropped 9 bases, with 11 bases sitting between them. Produced via immunoSEQ multiplex PCR; TCRdb's table is partial and in-frame only. The table has around 250,000 clones, 90% seen once. The genes are TRBV11-1 and TRBJ2-1; D uncertain. The TCR was taken from a woman under 30 in good health and CMV-seronegative. Sequencing was performed on PBMCs. This CDR3 is CASRKTGEQFF. The CDR3 region has the DNA TGTGCCAGCCGGAAGACGGGTGAGCAGTTCTTC.